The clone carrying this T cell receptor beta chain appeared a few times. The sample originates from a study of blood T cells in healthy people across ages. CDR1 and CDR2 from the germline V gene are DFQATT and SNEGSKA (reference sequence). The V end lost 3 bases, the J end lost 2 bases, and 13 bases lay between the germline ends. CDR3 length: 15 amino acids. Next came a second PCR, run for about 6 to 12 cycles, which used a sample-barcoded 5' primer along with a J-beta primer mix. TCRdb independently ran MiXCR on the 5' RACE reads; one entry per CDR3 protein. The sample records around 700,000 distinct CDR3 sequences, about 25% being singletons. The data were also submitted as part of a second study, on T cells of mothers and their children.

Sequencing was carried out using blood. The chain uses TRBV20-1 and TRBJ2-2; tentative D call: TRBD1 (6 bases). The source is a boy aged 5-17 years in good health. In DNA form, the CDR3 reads TGCAGTGCTAGGATACAGGGATCTAACACCGGGGAGCTGTTTTTT. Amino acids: CSARIQGSNTGELFF.